This T cell receptor beta chain was obtained from a study of blood T cells in healthy people across ages. Using a J-beta primer mix together with a sample-barcoded 5' primer, a second PCR was run for about 7 to 12 cycles. TCRdb used MiXCR to reprocess the 5' RACE reads, holding one entry per CDR3 protein. The sample consists of 1.5 million to 2 million distinct CDR3 sequences, over 25% of them appearing once. V was pared by 1 base and J by 0 bases, with 11 bases of the junction left unmatched. Germline V gene data show CDR1 as DFQATT and CDR2 as SNEGSKA (reference sequence). The CDR3 spans 18 residues. Overall study results and limits: Possibly, changes in expanded clonotypes were confounded because donor CMV status was unknown.

Concerning this clonotype: Its antigen remains unidentified.

The clonotype comes from a woman aged 25 to 39 in good health. The sample was blood. The chain uses TRBV20-1 and TRBJ2-3; 9 nucleotides align to TRBD1. CDR3 loop: CSARAPGTGNPSTDTQYF. The CDR3 DNA follows: TGCAGTGCTAGAGCCCCGGGGACAGGGAATCCTAGCACAGATACGCAGTATTTT.